This T cell receptor beta chain comes out of a study of T cell responses to AZD1222 COVID-19 vaccine. Unmatched junction bases numbered 3, after V lost 5 bases and J lost 5 bases. The CDR3 extends over 12 amino acids. CDR1 and CDR2 from the germline V gene are SGHVS and FQNEAQ. Only in-frame clones appear in the TCRdb table, and some are missing; sequencing was by immunoSEQ multiplex PCR. The sample includes 150,000 or so clones, roughly 90% of them seen just once. The sequence was collected from an adult in good health. The specimen comprised peripheral blood, sampled on day 0 of AZD1222 vaccination. The genes are TRBV7-8 and TRBJ2-7; TRBD1 matches 7 bases. In nucleotides, the CDR3 is TGTGCCAGCAGCCCCGACAGGGACGAGCAGTACTTC. Amino acid sequence: CASSPDRDEQYF.